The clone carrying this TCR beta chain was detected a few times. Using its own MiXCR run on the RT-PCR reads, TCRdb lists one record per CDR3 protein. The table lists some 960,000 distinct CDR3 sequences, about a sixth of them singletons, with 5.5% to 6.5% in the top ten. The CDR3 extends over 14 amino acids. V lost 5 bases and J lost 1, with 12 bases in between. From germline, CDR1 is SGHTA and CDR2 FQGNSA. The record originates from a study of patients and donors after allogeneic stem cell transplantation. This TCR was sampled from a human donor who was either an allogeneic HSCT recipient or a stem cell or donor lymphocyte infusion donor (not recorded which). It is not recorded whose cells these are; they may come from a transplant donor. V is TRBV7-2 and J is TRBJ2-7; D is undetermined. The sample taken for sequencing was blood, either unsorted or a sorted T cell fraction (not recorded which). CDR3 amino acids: CASSPWGISYEQYF. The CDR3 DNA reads TGTGCCAGCAGCCCATGGGGTATATCCTACGAGCAGTACTTC.